This TCR beta chain is from a study of patients and donors after allogeneic stem cell transplantation. CDR1 MGHRA and CDR2 YSYEKL come from the germline V gene. V dropped 5 bases and J dropped 0 bases, with 10 bases sitting between them. The CDR3 loop spans 14 amino acids. TCRdb fed the RT-PCR reads into MiXCR, producing one record per CDR3 protein. The sample includes fewer than 75,000 distinct CDR3 sequences, approximately 26% of them seen just once. The sequencing sample was made of blood, either unsorted or a sorted T cell fraction (not recorded which). The chain recombines TRBV4-1 with TRBJ1-2, with D maybe TRBD1 (6 bases). This sequence originates from a human donor who was either an allogeneic HSCT recipient or a stem cell or donor lymphocyte infusion donor (not recorded which). It is not recorded whose cells these are; they may come from a transplant donor. CDR3 residues: CASSNGQTNYGYTF. The CDR3 nucleotides are TGCGCCAGCAGCAACGGACAGACTAACTATGGCTACACCTTC.